This TCR beta chain was sequenced in a study of cytomegalovirus exposure and HLA in healthy donors. The PCR had 60 Vbeta and 13 Jbeta primers. Data came from immunoSEQ multiplex PCR; TCRdb stores just in-frame clones and leaves some out. The data show 130,000 to 150,000 clones, around four fifths seen once. V was pared by 4 bases and J by 2 bases, with 13 bases between. CDR3 size: 14 residues. Germline-derived CDR1 and CDR2 are SGDLS and YYNGEE. Sequencing was performed on PBMCs. This TCR was sampled from a woman in her fifties or sixties in good health and CMV-seropositive. The chain recombines TRBV9 with TRBJ2-7; perhaps TRBD1 as D (6 bases). CDR3 in amino acids: CASSPAQGTYEQYF. Written as DNA, the CDR3 is TGTGCCAGCAGCCCGGCCCAGGGGACCTACGAGCAGTACTTC.